This TCR beta chain was captured by sequencing in a study of cytomegalovirus exposure and HLA in healthy donors (dated by TCRdb to the late 2010s). Regarding the complete study: The approximately 710 repertoires of the first cohort and the 120 validation repertoires were produced on the same platform, according to a later analysis. The study aimed to test whether cataloging public T cell receptors could reveal signatures of past pathogen exposure. Besides the first cohort of some 670 subjects, a separate validation cohort made up of 120 different subjects was used. High-throughput TCR immunosequencing, statistical association of individual TCRs with disease status, and machine learning were combined to predict cytomegalovirus infection status. The full study reports these points: A total of about 180 TCR beta chains were listed by the study as associated with cytomegalovirus. Most TCR sequences were observed very rarely across donors, whereas some public TCRs were present in many individuals. The authors suggested that the approach could potentially be extended to other disease states and immunological phenotypes. In vitro tests confirmed that a few of the cytomegalovirus-associated TCR beta chains recognize cytomegalovirus antigens. A later analysis had no HLA typing for the validation cohort, so co-occurrence there was scored across all 120 repertoires. Subsequent analysis determined that TCRs grouped into clusters in the first cohort also showed a tendency toward co-occurrence across the roughly 130 validation repertoires, and about 94% of cluster scores exceeded 0. The classifier was reported to diagnose cytomegalovirus status with high specificity and sensitivity in both the original cohort and the validation cohort.

A single count supports this clone. No antigen is known for it. It has no much larger one-base neighbor in the sample; base qualities were not kept. The donors were included in the validation cohort of approximately 120 subjects, a group kept apart from the roughly 680-subject first cohort. The method behind the library was the immunoSEQ multiplex PCR assay. For the original study's pipeline: To diagnose cytomegalovirus status from the catalog of TCR beta chain sequences, a statistical classification framework was built. TCRdb mirrors the immuneACCESS table, restricted to in-frame sequences. Some clones are absent from its copies; in checked studies, under half trace to an unresolved V gene, and the reason for the others is unknown. The V and J calls and clone size are taken from that table; D and trimming were inferred from the DNA. The sample yields fewer than 250,000 clones; approximately 87% were counted once. The ten most abundant clones make up 2% to 3% of the sample.

The CDR3 spans 15 residues, from the cysteine through the phenylalanine. Only the CDR3 DNA stays, 45 bases, in frame from base 1. In the germline V gene, CDR1 corresponds to MGHRA and CDR2 to YSYEKL. The germline V and J ends show losses of 5 bases and 2 bases respectively, and no gene match explains 6 bases of the junction. The sample was PBMCs. The clonotype originates from a man younger than 35 in good health and CMV-seronegative. The chain is encoded by TRBV4-1 joined to TRBJ2-7, with TRBD1 identical over 10 junction bases. The bases are TGCGCCAGCAGCAGCCGGGACAGGGGCACCTACGAGCAGTACTTC. It specifies CASSSRDRGTYEQYF.